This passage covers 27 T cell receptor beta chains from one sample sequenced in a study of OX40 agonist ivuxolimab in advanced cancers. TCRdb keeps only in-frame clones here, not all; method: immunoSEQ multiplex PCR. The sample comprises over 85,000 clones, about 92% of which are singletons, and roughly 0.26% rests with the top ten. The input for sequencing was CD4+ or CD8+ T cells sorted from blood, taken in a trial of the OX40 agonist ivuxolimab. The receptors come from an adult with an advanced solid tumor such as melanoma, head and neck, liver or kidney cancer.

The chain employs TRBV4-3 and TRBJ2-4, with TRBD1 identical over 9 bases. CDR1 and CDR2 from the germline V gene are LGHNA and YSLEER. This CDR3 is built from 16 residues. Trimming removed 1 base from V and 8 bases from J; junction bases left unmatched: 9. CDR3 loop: CASSQGLLQGADIQYF. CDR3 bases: TGCGCCAGCAGCCAAGGCCTATTACAGGGGGCGGACATTCAGTACTTC.

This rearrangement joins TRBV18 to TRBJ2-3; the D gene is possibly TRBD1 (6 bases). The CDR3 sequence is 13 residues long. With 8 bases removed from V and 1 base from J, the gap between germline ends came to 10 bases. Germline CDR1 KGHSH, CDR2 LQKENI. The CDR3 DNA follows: TGTGCCAGCCTTGGACAGCGCACAGATACGCAGTATTTT. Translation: CASLGQRTDTQYF.

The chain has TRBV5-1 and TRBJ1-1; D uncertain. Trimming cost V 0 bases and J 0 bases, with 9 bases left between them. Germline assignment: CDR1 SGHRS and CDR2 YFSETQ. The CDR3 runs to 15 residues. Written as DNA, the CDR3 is TGCGCCAGCAGCTTGGGACGGACCATGAACACTGAAGCTTTCTTT. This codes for CASSLGRTMNTEAFF.

CDR3 in DNA: TGTGCCTGGGGGATCGGAGGAGGTAGCAATCAGCCCCAGCATTTT. It is translated as CAWGIGGGSNQPQHF. The chain uses TRBV30 and TRBJ1-5; no clear D. Trimming took off 5 bases at V and 0 bases at J, with 14 bases between the two ends. The CDR3 has 15 residues. CDR1 GTSNPN and CDR2 SVGIG come from the germline V gene (reference sequence).

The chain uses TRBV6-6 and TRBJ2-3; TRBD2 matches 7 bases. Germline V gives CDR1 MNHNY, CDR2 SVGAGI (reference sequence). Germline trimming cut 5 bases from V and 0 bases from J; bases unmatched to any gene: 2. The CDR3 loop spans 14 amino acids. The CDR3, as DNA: TGTGCCAGCAGTAGACTAGCTAGCACAGATACGCAGTATTTT. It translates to CASSRLASTDTQYF.

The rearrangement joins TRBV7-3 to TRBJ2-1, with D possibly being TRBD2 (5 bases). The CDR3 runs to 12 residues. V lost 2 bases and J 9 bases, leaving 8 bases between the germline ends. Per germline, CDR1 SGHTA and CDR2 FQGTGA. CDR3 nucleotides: TGTGCCAGCAGCTTATTCGGGGTTGAGCAGTTCTTC. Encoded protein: CASSLFGVEQFF.

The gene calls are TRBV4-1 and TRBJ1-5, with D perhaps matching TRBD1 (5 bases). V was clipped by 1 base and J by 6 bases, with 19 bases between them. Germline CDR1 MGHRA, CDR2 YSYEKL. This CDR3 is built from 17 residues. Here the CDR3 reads CASSQVPPRGHSQPQHF. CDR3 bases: TGCGCCAGCAGCCAAGTACCGCCAAGGGGCCACAGTCAGCCCCAGCATTTT.

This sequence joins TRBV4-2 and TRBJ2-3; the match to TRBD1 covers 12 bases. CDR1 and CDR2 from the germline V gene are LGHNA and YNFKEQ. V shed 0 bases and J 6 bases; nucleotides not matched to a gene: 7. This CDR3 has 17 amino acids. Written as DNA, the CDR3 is TGTGCCAGCAGCCAAGAGCCGGGACAGGGGGCATCGGATACGCAGTATTTT. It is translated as CASSQEPGQGASDTQYF.

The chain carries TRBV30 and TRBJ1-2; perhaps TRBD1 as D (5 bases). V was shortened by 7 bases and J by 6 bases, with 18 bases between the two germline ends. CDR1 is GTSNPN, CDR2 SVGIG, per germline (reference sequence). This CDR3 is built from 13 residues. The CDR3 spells CASTPTGTNGYTF. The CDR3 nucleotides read TGTGCCTCAACACCCACCGGGACTAATGGCTACACCTTC. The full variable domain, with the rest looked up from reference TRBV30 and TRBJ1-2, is SQTIHQWPATLVQPVGSPLSLECTVEGTSNPNLYWYRQAAGRGLQLLFYSVGIGQISSEVPQNLSASRPQDRQFILSSKKLLLSDSGFYLCASTPTGTNGYTFGSGTRLTVV.

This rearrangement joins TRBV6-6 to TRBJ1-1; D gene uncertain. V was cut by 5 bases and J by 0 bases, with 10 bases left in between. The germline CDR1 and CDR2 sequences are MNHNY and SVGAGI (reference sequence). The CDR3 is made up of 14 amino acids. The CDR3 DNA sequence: TGTGCCAGCAGTGGTCCCGGACTGAACACTGAAGCTTTCTTT. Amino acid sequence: CASSGPGLNTEAFF.

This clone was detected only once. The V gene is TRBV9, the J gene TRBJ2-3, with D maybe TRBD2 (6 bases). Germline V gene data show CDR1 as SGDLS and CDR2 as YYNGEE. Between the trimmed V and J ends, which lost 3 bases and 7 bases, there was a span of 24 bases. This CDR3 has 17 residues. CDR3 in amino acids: CASSAPTDGGYTNTQYF. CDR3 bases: TGTGCCAGCAGCGCCCCAACCGACGGGGGATACACGAATACGCAGTATTTT.

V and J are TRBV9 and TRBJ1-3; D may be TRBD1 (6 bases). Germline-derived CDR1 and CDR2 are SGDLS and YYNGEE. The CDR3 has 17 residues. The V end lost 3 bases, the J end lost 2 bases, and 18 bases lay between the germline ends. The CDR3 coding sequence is TGTGCCAGCAGCGCAGTTACGGGGGGCATCGCTGGAAACACCATATATTTT. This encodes CASSAVTGGIAGNTIYF.

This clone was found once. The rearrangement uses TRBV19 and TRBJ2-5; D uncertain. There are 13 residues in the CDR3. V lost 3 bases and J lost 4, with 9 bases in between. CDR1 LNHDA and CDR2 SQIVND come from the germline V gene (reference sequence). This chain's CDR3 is CASSIPAAETQYF. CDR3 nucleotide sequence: TGTGCCAGTAGTATTCCCGCTGCAGAGACCCAGTACTTC.

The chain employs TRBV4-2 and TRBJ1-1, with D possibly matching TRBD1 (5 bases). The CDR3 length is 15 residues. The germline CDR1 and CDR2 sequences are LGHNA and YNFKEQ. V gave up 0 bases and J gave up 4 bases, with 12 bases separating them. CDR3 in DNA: TGTGCCAGCAGCCAAGATCCTCGGGGGACCACTGAAGCTTTCTTT. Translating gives CASSQDPRGTTEAFF.

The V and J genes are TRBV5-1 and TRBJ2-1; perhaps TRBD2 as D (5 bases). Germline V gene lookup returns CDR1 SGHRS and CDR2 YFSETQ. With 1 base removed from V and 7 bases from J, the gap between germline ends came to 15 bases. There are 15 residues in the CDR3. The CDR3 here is CASSLSSGEWNEQFF. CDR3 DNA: TGCGCCAGCAGCTTGTCAAGCGGAGAGTGGAATGAGCAGTTCTTC.

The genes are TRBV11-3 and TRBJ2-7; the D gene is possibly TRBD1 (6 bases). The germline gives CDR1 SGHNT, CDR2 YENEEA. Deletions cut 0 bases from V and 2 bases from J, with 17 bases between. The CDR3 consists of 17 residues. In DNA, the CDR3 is TGTGCCAGCAGCTTAGATCGGTGGGGGCGATGGGCCTACGAGCAGTACTTC. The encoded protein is CASSLDRWGRWAYEQYF.

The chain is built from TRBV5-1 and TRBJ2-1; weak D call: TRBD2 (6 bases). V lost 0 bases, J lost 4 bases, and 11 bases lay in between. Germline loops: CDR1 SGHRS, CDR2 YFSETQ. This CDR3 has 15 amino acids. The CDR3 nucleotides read TGCGCCAGCAGCTTGGGTGATGGGGGGTACAATGAGCAGTTCTTC. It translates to CASSLGDGGYNEQFF.

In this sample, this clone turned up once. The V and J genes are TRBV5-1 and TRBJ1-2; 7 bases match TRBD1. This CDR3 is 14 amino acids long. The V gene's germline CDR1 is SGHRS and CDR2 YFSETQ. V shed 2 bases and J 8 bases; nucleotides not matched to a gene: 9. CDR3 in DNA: TGCGCCAGCAGCTTTGGGCAGGGGGAAGGAGGCTACACCTTC. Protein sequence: CASSFGQGEGGYTF.

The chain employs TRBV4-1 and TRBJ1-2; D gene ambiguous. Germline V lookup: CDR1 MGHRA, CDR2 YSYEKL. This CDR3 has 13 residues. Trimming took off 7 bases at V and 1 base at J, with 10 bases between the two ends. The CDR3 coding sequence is TGCGCCAGCAAGGGTTTTGATAACTATGGCTACACCTTC. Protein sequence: CASKGFDNYGYTF.

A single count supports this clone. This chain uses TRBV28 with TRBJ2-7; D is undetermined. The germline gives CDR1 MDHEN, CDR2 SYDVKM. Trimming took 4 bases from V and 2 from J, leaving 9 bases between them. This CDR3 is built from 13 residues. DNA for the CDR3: TGTGCCAGCAGTTGGCAGGCTGCCTACGAGCAGTACTTC. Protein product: CASSWQAAYEQYF.

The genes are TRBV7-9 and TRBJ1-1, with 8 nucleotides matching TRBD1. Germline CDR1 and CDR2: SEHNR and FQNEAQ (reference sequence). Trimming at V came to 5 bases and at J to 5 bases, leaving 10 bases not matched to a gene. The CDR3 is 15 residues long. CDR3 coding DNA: TGTGCCAGCAGCGCAGGGAACAGGGGGAGGACTGAAGCTTTCTTT. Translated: CASSAGNRGRTEAFF.

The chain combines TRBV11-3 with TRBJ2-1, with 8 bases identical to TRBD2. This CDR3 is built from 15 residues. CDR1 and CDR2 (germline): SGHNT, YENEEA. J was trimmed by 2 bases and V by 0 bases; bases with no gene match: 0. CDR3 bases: TGTGCCAGCAGCTTAGAAGCGGGAGCCTACAATGAGCAGTTCTTC. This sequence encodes CASSLEAGAYNEQFF.

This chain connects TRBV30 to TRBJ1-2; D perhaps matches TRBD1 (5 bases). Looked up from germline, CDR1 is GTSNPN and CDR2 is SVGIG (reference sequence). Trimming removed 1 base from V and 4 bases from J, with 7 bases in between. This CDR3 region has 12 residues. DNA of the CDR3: TGTGCCTGGAGTGAGACAGCCTATGGCTACACCTTC. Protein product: CAWSETAYGYTF. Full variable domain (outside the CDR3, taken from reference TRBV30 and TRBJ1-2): SQTIHQWPATLVQPVGSPLSLECTVEGTSNPNLYWYRQAAGRGLQLLFYSVGIGQISSEVPQNLSASRPQDRQFILSSKKLLLSDSGFYLCAWSETAYGYTFGSGTRLTVV.

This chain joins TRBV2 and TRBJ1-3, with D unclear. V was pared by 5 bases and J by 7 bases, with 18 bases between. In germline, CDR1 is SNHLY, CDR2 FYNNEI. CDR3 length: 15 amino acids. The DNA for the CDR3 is TGTGCCAGCAGTTTTCAGACGGTATCTGAGAACACCATATATTTT. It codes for CASSFQTVSENTIYF.

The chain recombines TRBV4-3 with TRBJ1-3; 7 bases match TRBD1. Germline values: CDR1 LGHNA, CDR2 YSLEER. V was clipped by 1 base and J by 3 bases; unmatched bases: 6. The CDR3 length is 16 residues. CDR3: CASSQVGGSYGNTIYF. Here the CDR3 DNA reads TGCGCCAGCAGCCAAGTAGGGGGCTCGTATGGAAACACCATATATTTT.

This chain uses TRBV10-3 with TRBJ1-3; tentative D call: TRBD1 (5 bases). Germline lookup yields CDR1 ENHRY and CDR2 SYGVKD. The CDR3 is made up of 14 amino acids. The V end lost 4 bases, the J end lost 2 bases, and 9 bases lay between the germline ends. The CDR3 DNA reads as TGTGCCATCAGTGTCAGGGACGCTGGAAACACCATATATTTT. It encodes CAISVRDAGNTIYF.

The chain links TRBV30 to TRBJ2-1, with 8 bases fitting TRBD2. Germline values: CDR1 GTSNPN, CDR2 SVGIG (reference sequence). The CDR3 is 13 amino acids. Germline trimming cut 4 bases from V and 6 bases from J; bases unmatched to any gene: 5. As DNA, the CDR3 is TGTGCCTGGATAGGGAGCGGGGGCAATGAGCAGTTCTTC. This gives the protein CAWIGSGGNEQFF.